Listed below are T cell receptor beta chains from one sample, sequenced in a study of blood T cell repertoires in COVID-19. Sequencing was performed with immunoSEQ multiplex PCR; in TCRdb, only in-frame clones are kept and a portion is missing. There are 150,000 to 200,000 clones in the sample; over 75% occur only once, and 11% lies in the top ten. Sequenced material: peripheral blood. The origin of the receptors is a man aged 55 to 70 with active or convalescent COVID-19. Each CDR3 is given with its conserved first and last residue. D genes are given only for firm matches. A row's size may be missing; if present it is once, few, many or a size class.

V: TRBV18; size: .; D: .; length: 13; J: TRBJ1-1; DNA: TGTGCCAGCTCCTTTGAGGGGAACACTGAAGCTTTCTTT; CDR3: CASSFEGNTEAFF
V: TRBV27; size: once; D: TRBD1; length: 18; J: TRBJ1-5; DNA: TGTGCCAGCAGTCCGCGACAGGGGGGCTCCCTTGGCAATCAGCCCCAGCATTTT; CDR3: CASSPRQGGSLGNQPQHF
V: TRBV5-4; size: .; D: TRBD1; length: 15; J: TRBJ1-3; DNA: TGTGCCAGCAGGGGAGACAGGGGATCTGGAAACACCATATATTTT; CDR3: CASRGDRGSGNTIYF
V: TRBV7-6; size: .; D: TRBD1; length: 19; J: TRBJ2-6; DNA: TGTGCCAGCACCTCAGGGGGATACAGGGGGACAACTGGGGCCAACGTCCTGACTTTC; CDR3: CASTSGGYRGTTGANVLTF
V: TRBV10-2; size: .; D: TRBD1; length: 13; J: TRBJ2-2; DNA: TGCGCCAGCAGCGAAATTCAGGGGGTTCAGCTGTTTTTT; CDR3: CASSEIQGVQLFF
V: TRBV7-2; size: .; D: TRBD2; length: 15; J: TRBJ2-5; DNA: TGTGCCAGCAGCCCCCGGACTAGCGGACAAGAGACCCAGTACTTC; CDR3: CASSPRTSGQETQYF
V: TRBV11-2; size: .; D: TRBD2; length: 16; J: TRBJ2-3; DNA: TGTGCCAGCAGCTTAGGACTAGCGGGAACATCAGATACGCAGTATTTT; CDR3: CASSLGLAGTSDTQYF
V: TRBV27; size: .; D: TRBD1; length: 16; J: TRBJ1-6; DNA: TGTGCCAGCAGTTTAGGCCGGACAGGGGGTAATTCACCCCTCCACTTT; CDR3: CASSLGRTGGNSPLHF
V: TRBV5-1; size: .; D: .; length: 15; J: TRBJ2-7; DNA: TGCGCCAGCAGCTTGGGAAGCGGACCATCCTACGAGCAGTACTTC; CDR3: CASSLGSGPSYEQYF
V: TRBV3-1/TRBV3-2; size: .; D: TRBD1; length: 16; J: TRBJ1-2; DNA: TGTGCCAGCAGCCAGGCACCAAGGACAGGGGGCTTTGGCTACACCTTC; CDR3: CASSQAPRTGGFGYTF
V: TRBV7-9; size: .; D: .; length: 15; J: TRBJ2-3; DNA: TGTGCCAGCAGCCCGAGCTGGGGGGGCACAGATACGCAGTATTTT; CDR3: CASSPSWGGTDTQYF
V: TRBV27; size: .; D: TRBD2; length: 17; J: TRBJ2-1; DNA: TGTGCCAGCAAGGGACGACCGGGACTAGCGGGAGGGGATGAGCAGTTCTTC; CDR3: CASKGRPGLAGGDEQFF
V: TRBV21-1; size: .; D: .; length: 21; J: TRBJ1-3; DNA: TGTGCCAGCAGCCAAAAGAGCAAAGGCCGGGACAGACTTATATCTGGAAACACCATATATTTT; CDR3: CASSQKSKGRDRLISGNTIYF
V: TRBV10-3; size: .; D: TRBD1; length: 16; J: TRBJ2-1; DNA: TGTGCCATCAAAAGCGCCGGGACAGCTGCAGACAATGAGCAGTTCTTC; CDR3: CAIKSAGTAADNEQFF
V: TRBV29-1; size: .; D: TRBD1; length: 13; J: TRBJ1-5; DNA: TGCAGCGTCCGGAGGGGGCCTAATCAGCCCCAGCATTTT; CDR3: CSVRRGPNQPQHF
V: TRBV12-3/TRBV12-4; size: .; D: .; length: 13; J: TRBJ1-5; DNA: TGTGCCAGCAGTTCCCTTTCCAATCAGCCCCAGCATTTT; CDR3: CASSSLSNQPQHF
V: TRBV7-2; size: .; D: TRBD1; length: 16; J: TRBJ1-4; DNA: TGTGCCAGCAGCTTAGCAACAGGGGGAACTAATGAAAAACTGTTTTTT; CDR3: CASSLATGGTNEKLFF
V: TRBV5-1; size: .; D: .; length: 16; J: TRBJ2-3; DNA: TGCGCCAGCGCGGAGCGAGGCATCCCTAGCACAGATACGCAGTATTTT; CDR3: CASAERGIPSTDTQYF
V: TRBV19; size: .; D: .; length: 15; J: TRBJ1-6; DNA: TGTGCCAGTAGTATCAACGGGGGACCGAATTCACCCCTCCACTTT; CDR3: CASSINGGPNSPLHF
V: TRBV7-2; size: .; D: TRBD1; length: 17; J: TRBJ1-2; DNA: TGTGCCAGCAGCAAAACCCGGGACAGGGGCGTTAACTATGGCTACACCTTC; CDR3: CASSKTRDRGVNYGYTF
V: TRBV5-4; size: .; D: .; length: 14; J: TRBJ1-3; DNA: TGTGCCAGCAGCTCACAGGGTACGGGAAACACCATATATTTT; CDR3: CASSSQGTGNTIYF
V: TRBV11-2; size: once; D: .; length: 14; J: TRBJ2-7; DNA: TGTGCCAGCAGCCCCGGCAGGGGCCTCTACGAGCAGTACTTC; CDR3: CASSPGRGLYEQYF
V: TRBV6-1; size: .; D: .; length: 15; J: TRBJ1-4; DNA: TGTGCCACCTGTGAACAAGGTCCCAACGGGGGGAAACTGTTTTTT; CDR3: CATCEQGPNGGKLFF
V: TRBV19; size: .; D: TRBD2; length: 14; J: TRBJ2-7; DNA: TGTGCCAGTAGTATTAGGACTAGCACCCACGAGCAGTACTTC; CDR3: CASSIRTSTHEQYF